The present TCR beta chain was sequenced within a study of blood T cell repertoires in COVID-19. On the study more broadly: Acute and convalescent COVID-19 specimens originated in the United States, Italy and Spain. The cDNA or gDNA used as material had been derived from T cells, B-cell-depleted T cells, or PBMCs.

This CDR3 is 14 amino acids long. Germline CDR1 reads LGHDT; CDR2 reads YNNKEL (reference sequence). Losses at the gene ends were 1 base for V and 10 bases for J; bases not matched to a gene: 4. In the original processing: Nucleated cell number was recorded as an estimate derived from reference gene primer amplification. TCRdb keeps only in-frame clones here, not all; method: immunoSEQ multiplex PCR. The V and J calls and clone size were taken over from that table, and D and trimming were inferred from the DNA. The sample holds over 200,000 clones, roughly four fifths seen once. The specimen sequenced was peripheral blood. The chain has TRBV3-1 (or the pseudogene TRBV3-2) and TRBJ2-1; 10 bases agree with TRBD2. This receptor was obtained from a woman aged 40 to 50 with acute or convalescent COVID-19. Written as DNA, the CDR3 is TGTGCCAGCAGCCAAGGACTAGCGGGCCTCGAGCAGTTCTTC. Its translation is CASSQGLAGLEQFF.